This T cell receptor beta chain was captured by sequencing in a study of blood T cell repertoires in COVID-19. The CDR3 extends over 16 amino acids. Looked up from germline, CDR1 is MNHNS and CDR2 is SASEGT. The junction had 11 bases not matched to a gene; V was cut back by 3 bases and J by 3 bases. Produced via immunoSEQ multiplex PCR; TCRdb's table is partial and in-frame only. The sample holds fewer than 400,000 clones, over 90% seen once. Input material: PBMCs or T cells enriched from blood (not recorded which). The rearrangement uses TRBV6-1 and TRBJ2-7, with 7 bases aligning to TRBD1. The TCR was taken from a woman aged 25 to 39 who had been exposed to COVID-19. The CDR3: CASSDQRQGQSYEQYF. The CDR3 nucleotides are TGTGCCAGCAGTGATCAGAGACAGGGACAGAGCTACGAGCAGTACTTC.